The rows below give T cell receptor beta chains drawn from one sample of a study of blood T cell repertoires in COVID-19. TCRdb's copy holds only in-frame clones and misses some; the assay was immunoSEQ multiplex PCR. This repertoire shows tens of thousands of clones, over 75% found once; its top ten account for about 6%. What was sequenced was peripheral blood. The receptors originated from a human donor in a cohort sampled during active COVID-19. CDR3s include the opening cysteine and the closing phenylalanine or tryptophan. Each record gives: CDR3 length, clone size, J gene, V gene, D gene, CDR3 protein, CDR3 DNA. D genes are given only for firm matches. Clone size is stated in some rows and not others, as once, few, many or a class when expanded.

>14|.|TRBJ1-1|TRBV19|.
CASSIALRGTEAFF
TGTGCCAGTAGTATAGCCCTTCGGGGGACTGAAGCTTTCTTT
>16|.|TRBJ1-5|TRBV5-5|.
CASSLGAGISNQPQHF
TGTGCCAGCAGCTTGGGGGCAGGGATATCAAATCAGCCCCAGCATTTT
>15|.|TRBJ1-1|TRBV2|TRBD1
CASSPRQGENTEAFF
TGTGCCAGCAGTCCACGACAGGGGGAGAACACTGAAGCTTTCTTT
>15|.|TRBJ1-2|TRBV5-4|TRBD1
CASSPPPDRGYGYTF
TGTGCCAGCAGCCCACCCCCGGACAGGGGATATGGCTACACCTTC
>14|.|TRBJ2-2|TRBV5-6|.
CASSLAPRAGELFF
TGTGCCAGCAGCTTAGCGCCTCGGGCCGGGGAGCTGTTTTTT
>12|.|TRBJ1-2|TRBV6-2/TRBV6-3|.
CASSNPVFGYTF
TGTGCCAGCAGTAATCCGGTCTTTGGCTACACCTTC
>14|.|TRBJ1-6|TRBV6-5|TRBD1
CASSLGQGSSPLHF
TGTGCCAGCAGTTTGGGACAGGGAAGTTCACCCCTCCACTTT
>19|.|TRBJ1-1|TRBV4-1|.
CASSQDRVIQVGFDVEAFF
TGCGCCAGCAGCCAAGATCGCGTTATCCAGGTGGGTTTTGACGTTGAAGCTTTCTTT
>14|.|TRBJ2-3|TRBV6-5|.
CASSYTRLGDTQYF
TGTGCCAGCAGTTACACCAGGTTGGGAGATACGCAGTATTTT
>18|.|TRBJ2-3|TRBV9|TRBD2
CASSAPPGTSGGRDTQYF
TGTGCCAGCAGCGCACCGCCCGGGACTAGCGGGGGGCGAGATACGCAGTATTTT
>11|.|TRBJ1-2|TRBV20-1|TRBD1
CSPGTGGGYTF
TGCAGTCCCGGGACAGGGGGAGGCTACACCTTC
>15|.|TRBJ1-5|TRBV10-3|TRBD1
CAISGQGNSNQPQHF
TGTGCCATCAGTGGACAGGGGAATAGCAATCAGCCCCAGCATTTT
>14|.|TRBJ1-1|TRBV6-2/TRBV6-3|TRBD1
CASSRTGRGTEAFF
TGTGCCAGCAGTAGGACAGGGCGCGGCACTGAAGCTTTCTTT
>14|.|TRBJ1-4|TRBV4-3|.
CASSHRGLSEKLFF
TGCGCCAGCAGCCACAGGGGCCTTAGCGAAAAACTGTTTTTT
>14|.|TRBJ2-5|TRBV2|.
CASKRLVLGETQYF
TGTGCCAGCAAAAGACTAGTCTTGGGAGAGACCCAGTACTTC
>14|once|TRBJ1-1|TRBV2|.
CASNYKGPLTEAFF
TGTGCCAGCAATTATAAGGGGCCGCTCACTGAAGCTTTCTTT